This entry features one T cell receptor beta chain sequence. Its antigen is still unknown. These data originate in a study of monozygotic twins with inflammatory bowel disease. Staff drew an approximately 2.5 ml blood sample from each donor. TCRdb re-called the 5' RACE reads and shows each CDR3 protein once, DNA omitted. Its table lists approximately 400,000 distinct CDR3 sequences. Study-level results: Clonotype overlap with others was lower in IBD patients than in healthy twins, a difference that was greatest with disease activity. The co-twins with IBD showed lower TCRbeta diversity (inverse Simpson) than their healthy siblings. T cell subtypes that differed could not be told apart.

CDR1 is SGHNT, CDR2 YYREEE, per germline (reference sequence). The CDR3 extends over 14 amino acids. The chain links TRBV5-4 to TRBJ2-7; there is no DNA to check the TCRdb D call of TRBD1. The specimen was blood. This clonotype originated in a human donor with ulcerative colitis or Crohn's disease, or a healthy co-twin of an affected twin (not recorded which). The CDR3 region is CASSRTGIEGEQYF.